These T cell receptor beta chains were read from a single sample in a study of cytomegalovirus exposure and HLA in healthy donors. This table comes from immunoSEQ multiplex PCR, and its TCRdb copy is limited to in-frame clones, with some not included. Among over 100,000 clones listed, over 60% were seen once. The sample taken for sequencing was PBMCs. The receptors were gathered from a male donor in good health and CMV-seropositive. The CDR3 runs from the conserved cysteine through the conserved F or W. A D gene is named only where the DNA matches it firmly. Clone size is given for some rows only: seen once, a few or many times, or a class if the clone is expanded.

clone size: -; V gene: TRBV7-6; J gene: TRBJ1-1; D gene: -; CDR3 DNA: TGTGCCAGCAGCCCCTCAACAGGACAGTTCTTGTCTTTCTTT; CDR3 protein: CASSPSTGQFLSFF
clone size: -; V gene: TRBV7-9; J gene: TRBJ2-5; D gene: TRBD1; CDR3 DNA: TGTTCCAGCAGCTTAGGACAGGGGGCGACCCAGTACTTC; CDR3 protein: CSSSLGQGATQYF
clone size: once; V gene: TRBV15; J gene: TRBJ2-4; D gene: TRBD2; CDR3 DNA: TGTGCCACCAGCAGACGCCCGGCGGGAGGGATAATCGTTCAGTACTTC; CDR3 protein: CATSRRPAGGIIVQYF
clone size: -; V gene: TRBV5-6; J gene: TRBJ2-3; D gene: -; CDR3 DNA: TGTGCCAGCAGCATACAGGGCATCCGGGATACGCAGTATTTT; CDR3 protein: CASSIQGIRDTQYF
clone size: -; V gene: TRBV15; J gene: TRBJ2-7; D gene: -; CDR3 DNA: TGTGCCACCAGCAGATGGAGGAGAGGTGCCCGCTCCTCCTACGAGCAGTACTTC; CDR3 protein: CATSRWRRGARSSYEQYF
clone size: -; V gene: TRBV7-9; J gene: TRBJ2-7; D gene: TRBD2; CDR3 DNA: TGTTCCAGCAGCTTCCCTTTAGCGGGAGGGGCCTACGAGCAGTACTTC; CDR3 protein: CSSSFPLAGGAYEQYF
clone size: once; V gene: TRBV5-4; J gene: TRBJ1-4; D gene: -; CDR3 DNA: TGTGCCAGCAGAAGCGGGACTGAAGAAAAACTGTTTTTT; CDR3 protein: CASRSGTEEKLFF
clone size: -; V gene: TRBV28; J gene: TRBJ2-7; D gene: -; CDR3 DNA: TGTGCCAGCAGTTTAGGCGGCAACTCCTACGAGCAGTACTTC; CDR3 protein: CASSLGGNSYEQYF
clone size: -; V gene: TRBV5-1; J gene: TRBJ2-1; D gene: -; CDR3 DNA: TGCGCCAGCAGCTCACAAGCCTCAGGGGCCGGCAATGAGCAGTTCTTC; CDR3 protein: CASSSQASGAGNEQFF
clone size: -; V gene: TRBV11-1; J gene: TRBJ1-3; D gene: -; CDR3 DNA: TGTGCCAGCAGCCAAAACAGGTTCTCTGGAAACACCATATATTTT; CDR3 protein: CASSQNRFSGNTIYF
clone size: -; V gene: TRBV30; J gene: TRBJ2-2; D gene: -; CDR3 DNA: TGTGCCTGGACCCCTAGCCCTTTTCAGGGGGAGCTGTTTTTT; CDR3 protein: CAWTPSPFQGELFF
clone size: once; V gene: TRBV21-1; J gene: TRBJ2-5; D gene: -; CDR3 DNA: TGTGCCAGCATCGTCCCATCGAGAGGGCGGGAGACCCAGTACTTC; CDR3 protein: CASIVPSRGRETQYF
clone size: -; V gene: TRBV6-5; J gene: TRBJ1-4; D gene: -; CDR3 DNA: TGTGCCAGCAGTCCACCCCCGAGGGGGGAAAAACTGTTTTTT; CDR3 protein: CASSPPPRGEKLFF
clone size: -; V gene: TRBV7-9; J gene: TRBJ2-1; D gene: -; CDR3 DNA: TGTGCCAGCAGCCCCCTAGGGGGGGCGTACAATGAGCAGTTCTTC; CDR3 protein: CASSPLGGAYNEQFF
clone size: once; V gene: TRBV5-1; J gene: TRBJ1-2; D gene: -; CDR3 DNA: TGCGCCAGCAGCTTGACCACAGCCGATAACTATGGCTACACCTTC; CDR3 protein: CASSLTTADNYGYTF
clone size: once; V gene: TRBV6-1; J gene: TRBJ1-2; D gene: -; CDR3 DNA: TGTGCCAGCAGTGAAGCAGGGGACTCCTATGGCTACACCTTC; CDR3 protein: CASSEAGDSYGYTF
clone size: -; V gene: TRBV25-1; J gene: TRBJ2-5; D gene: -; CDR3 DNA: TGTGCCAGCAGTGTGGCGGGAAAAGAGACCCAGTACTTC; CDR3 protein: CASSVAGKETQYF
clone size: -; V gene: TRBV28; J gene: TRBJ2-5; D gene: TRBD1; CDR3 DNA: TGTGCCAGCAGTTTTCGGGACAGGGGGCGAGAGACCCAGTACTTC; CDR3 protein: CASSFRDRGRETQYF
clone size: -; V gene: TRBV6-5; J gene: TRBJ2-7; D gene: -; CDR3 DNA: TGTGCCAGCCGCCGAGTGGTCCTCTCCTACGAGCAGTACTTC; CDR3 protein: CASRRVVLSYEQYF
clone size: -; V gene: TRBV27; J gene: TRBJ1-4; D gene: TRBD1; CDR3 DNA: TGTGCCAGCAGTCTCCTCCCGGACAGGGGCGGTGAAAAACTGTTTTTT; CDR3 protein: CASSLLPDRGGEKLFF
clone size: -; V gene: TRBV10-3; J gene: TRBJ2-7; D gene: -; CDR3 DNA: TGTGTCATCATGGGCGAGTCCTACGAGCAGTACTTC; CDR3 protein: CVIMGESYEQYF
clone size: -; V gene: TRBV6-5; J gene: TRBJ2-7; D gene: -; CDR3 DNA: TGTGCCAGCAGTAAACCGGGACATTCCTACGAGCAGTACTTC; CDR3 protein: CASSKPGHSYEQYF
clone size: -; V gene: TRBV7-9; J gene: TRBJ1-2; D gene: TRBD1; CDR3 DNA: TGTTCCAGCAGCCCCGACAGGGTGGGAGGCTACACCTTC; CDR3 protein: CSSSPDRVGGYTF
clone size: -; V gene: TRBV7-3; J gene: TRBJ2-1; D gene: TRBD2; CDR3 DNA: TGTGCCAGCAGCTTAAGGCGGGAGAGTGAGCAGTTCTTC; CDR3 protein: CASSLRRESEQFF
clone size: -; V gene: TRBV6-5; J gene: TRBJ1-5; D gene: -; CDR3 DNA: TGTGCCAGCAGTGAATCAGGGAAGGATCAGCCCCAGCATTTT; CDR3 protein: CASSESGKDQPQHF
clone size: -; V gene: TRBV11-2; J gene: TRBJ2-1; D gene: TRBD2; CDR3 DNA: TGTGCCAGCAGCGAAGCGGGGGGGTCCTACAATGAGCAGTTCTTC; CDR3 protein: CASSEAGGSYNEQFF
clone size: few; V gene: TRBV5-1; J gene: TRBJ1-1; D gene: TRBD1; CDR3 DNA: TGCGCCAGCAGCTTGGGGGGGGGACAGGGCTCCACTGAAGCTTTCTTT; CDR3 protein: CASSLGGGQGSTEAFF
clone size: -; V gene: TRBV11-2; J gene: TRBJ2-1; D gene: -; CDR3 DNA: TGTGCCAGCAGCCCACTCGGGGGGCCGAGGTACAATGAGCAGTTCTTC; CDR3 protein: CASSPLGGPRYNEQFF
clone size: -; V gene: TRBV28; J gene: TRBJ1-1; D gene: -; CDR3 DNA: TGTGCCAGCAGCTCTCCCCCCGGGGCTTTCTTT; CDR3 protein: CASSSPPGAFF
clone size: -; V gene: TRBV19; J gene: TRBJ1-5; D gene: TRBD1; CDR3 DNA: TGTGCCAGTAGTAACGACAGGGGCAATCAGCCCCAGCATTTT; CDR3 protein: CASSNDRGNQPQHF
clone size: -; V gene: TRBV11-3; J gene: TRBJ1-5; D gene: -; CDR3 DNA: TGTGCCAGAGTAGGACAGAACAATCAGCCCCAGCATTTT; CDR3 protein: CARVGQNNQPQHF
clone size: few; V gene: TRBV28; J gene: TRBJ2-7; D gene: -; CDR3 DNA: TGTGCCAGCAGTTTATTAGCGGACGTGGACGAGCAGTACTTC; CDR3 protein: CASSLLADVDEQYF
clone size: few; V gene: TRBV6-4; J gene: TRBJ2-2; D gene: TRBD1; CDR3 DNA: TGTGCCAGCAGTGACGGACAGGGAGACACCGGGGAGCTGTTTTTT; CDR3 protein: CASSDGQGDTGELFF
clone size: -; V gene: TRBV28; J gene: TRBJ2-6; D gene: -; CDR3 DNA: TGTGCCAGCAGTAGGTGGACAGCCCAAGTCCTCTCTGGGGCCAACGTCCTGACTTTC; CDR3 protein: CASSRWTAQVLSGANVLTF
clone size: -; V gene: TRBV4-2; J gene: TRBJ2-1; D gene: TRBD2; CDR3 DNA: TGTGCCAGCAGCCAAGGCCTAGCGGGGCATGGGTCCTACAATGAGCAGTTCTTC; CDR3 protein: CASSQGLAGHGSYNEQFF
clone size: once; V gene: TRBV9; J gene: TRBJ1-3; D gene: -; CDR3 DNA: TGTGCCAGCAGGAGAGGGTGGGGCTCTGGAAACACCATATATTTT; CDR3 protein: CASRRGWGSGNTIYF
clone size: -; V gene: TRBV5-1; J gene: TRBJ2-1; D gene: TRBD2; CDR3 DNA: TGCGCCAGCAGCTTGACTAGCGCATGGATCAATGAGCAGTTCTTC; CDR3 protein: CASSLTSAWINEQFF
clone size: -; V gene: TRBV11-2; J gene: TRBJ1-5; D gene: -; CDR3 DNA: TGTGCCAGCAGCTTAACCGGGTTGGGCAATCAGCCCCAGCATTTT; CDR3 protein: CASSLTGLGNQPQHF
clone size: -; V gene: TRBV27; J gene: TRBJ1-5; D gene: -; CDR3 DNA: TGTGCCAGCAGAAGACAGAGCAATCAGCCCCAGCATTTT; CDR3 protein: CASRRQSNQPQHF
clone size: -; V gene: TRBV19; J gene: TRBJ2-3; D gene: TRBD1; CDR3 DNA: TGTGCCAGTAACGACAGGGCGACAGATACGCAGTATTTT; CDR3 protein: CASNDRATDTQYF
clone size: -; V gene: TRBV5-4; J gene: TRBJ2-4; D gene: TRBD1; CDR3 DNA: TGTGCCAGCAGCTTGGCCGGGACAGGGGGTACACTTCAGTACTTC; CDR3 protein: CASSLAGTGGTLQYF
clone size: -; V gene: TRBV19; J gene: TRBJ2-4; D gene: -; CDR3 DNA: TGTGCCAGTAGTATACTAGGGGATGCCAAAAACATTCAGTACTTC; CDR3 protein: CASSILGDAKNIQYF
clone size: -; V gene: TRBV7-2; J gene: TRBJ2-6; D gene: -; CDR3 DNA: TGTGCCAGCAGCTTAGTATCGGGGGATGGGGCCAACGGCCTGACTTTC; CDR3 protein: CASSLVSGDGANGLTF
clone size: once; V gene: TRBV28; J gene: TRBJ2-2; D gene: TRBD1; CDR3 DNA: TGTGCCAGCAGTTTTTTACAGGGGGAAACCGGGGAGCTGTTTTTT; CDR3 protein: CASSFLQGETGELFF
clone size: few; V gene: TRBV7-8; J gene: TRBJ2-7; D gene: -; CDR3 DNA: TGTGCCAGCAGCTCCCACCTTCTGACAGATCCCTCACCCTACGAGCAGTACTTC; CDR3 protein: CASSSHLLTDPSPYEQYF
clone size: -; V gene: TRBV6-1; J gene: TRBJ2-1; D gene: TRBD2; CDR3 DNA: TGTGCCAGCAGATTTGGACTAGCGGATTACAATGAGCAGTTCTTC; CDR3 protein: CASRFGLADYNEQFF
clone size: -; V gene: TRBV10-3; J gene: TRBJ2-7; D gene: TRBD2; CDR3 DNA: TGTGCCACCCTGGGAGGTCCTAGCGGGAGGTTCTCCTACGAGCAGTACTTC; CDR3 protein: CATLGGPSGRFSYEQYF
clone size: -; V gene: TRBV28; J gene: TRBJ1-5; D gene: TRBD1; CDR3 DNA: TGTGCCAGCAGTTCTCCCAGGGGGCTGGCCCAGCCCCAGCATTTT; CDR3 protein: CASSSPRGLAQPQHF
clone size: -; V gene: TRBV6-1; J gene: TRBJ2-3; D gene: TRBD2; CDR3 DNA: TGTGCCAGCAGTGATCTAGCGGGGCCCCTACCCACAGATACGCAGTATTTT; CDR3 protein: CASSDLAGPLPTDTQYF
clone size: -; V gene: TRBV6-5; J gene: TRBJ2-3; D gene: TRBD2; CDR3 DNA: TGTGCCAGCGGACCGGGACTAGCGGGAGTCGATACGCAGTATTTT; CDR3 protein: CASGPGLAGVDTQYF
clone size: few; V gene: TRBV6-1; J gene: TRBJ2-6; D gene: -; CDR3 DNA: TGTGCCTCCTCCACCCGACACCCCTCGGACAACGTCCTGACTTTC; CDR3 protein: CASSTRHPSDNVLTF
clone size: -; V gene: TRBV7-9; J gene: TRBJ2-3; D gene: -; CDR3 DNA: TGTGCCAGCACGGCGACGGGAGTTCAGAATACGCAGTATTTT; CDR3 protein: CASTATGVQNTQYF
clone size: few; V gene: TRBV5-1; J gene: TRBJ2-1; D gene: -; CDR3 DNA: TGCGCCAGCAGCTTGGACTTCTCCTACAATGAGCAGTTCTTC; CDR3 protein: CASSLDFSYNEQFF
clone size: -; V gene: TRBV5-5; J gene: TRBJ1-1; D gene: -; CDR3 DNA: TGTGCCAGCAGCTTGACAGTTAACACTGAAGCTTTCTTT; CDR3 protein: CASSLTVNTEAFF